This T cell receptor (beta chain) is from a study of blood T cell repertoires in COVID-19 (dated by TCRdb to the early 2020s). With respect to the entire study: The collaborator samples originated in the United States, Italy and Spain and spanned the acute and convalescent phases of COVID-19. A freely available public database, intended as a resource for researchers studying the immune response to SARS-CoV-2, is where the repertoires were released. Samples came from the ongoing ImmuneRACE study (first 160 participants) plus 1,254 subjects from 6 global collaborators. Where available, HLA class I and class II types were taken from metadata supplied by the sample provider and were not determined by assay-based typing. The sample metadata nearly always contained a de-identified subject ID, COVID-19 status, age in years and sex. The dataset comprised deeply sampled blood TCRbeta repertoires from subjects exposed to, actively infected with, or recovered from COVID-19. The prospective study material was composed of cDNA or gDNA derived from T cells, B-cell-depleted T cells, or PBMCs. The paper as a whole reports these results and caveats: How much clinical and demographic metadata was included differed by source and by participant, and the metadata was provided uncurated.

V is pared back by 1 base and J by 8 bases, with 10 bases lying between the germline termini. The germline V gene (reference sequence) supplies CDR1 LGHDT and CDR2 YNNKEL. The CDR3 numbers 13 residues from cysteine through phenylalanine. Only the CDR3 DNA is retained, 39 bases long and in frame from the first base. Regarding this clone: Its antigen is not yet known. No quality values exist for individual bases; no much larger clone is one base distant.

The immunoSEQ Assay, a bias-controlled multiplex PCR, was used to amplify TCRbeta CDR3 regions from genomic DNA. Per the authors' processing: Nucleated cell counts per sample were estimated from amplification of reference gene primers within the assay. Sequence reads were collapsed and filtered to measure the absolute abundance of every unique TCRbeta CDR3 rearrangement. For each sample, productive Simpson clonality was calculated as the square root of Simpson's diversity index across productive rearrangements. TCRdb re-hosts the immuneACCESS table, in-frame sequences only. Its copies lack some clones; in the studies checked, an unresolved V gene accounts for under half of them, and the cause for the rest is not known. V and J calls and clone size are those listed in that table; D and trimming were worked out from the DNA. For this sample the table gives about 230,000 clones, of which around four fifths were detected only once. Approximately 2.5% of the sample is held by the ten biggest clonotypes.

Whole blood was collected in K2EDTA tubes by collaborating institutions according to the institutions' own protocols. For TCRbeta analysis, collaborator samples were shipped as frozen whole blood, as isolated PBMCs, or as DNA extracted from either sample type. The chain joins TRBV3-1 (or the pseudogene TRBV3-2) to TRBJ2-3, with the D gene call left open. Sequencing used peripheral blood. This receptor was taken from a woman aged 65 to 85 with active or convalescent COVID-19. DNA sequence: TGTGCCAGCAGCCAAGTAGTACTTGCTACGCAGTATTTT. It encodes CASSQVVLATQYF.